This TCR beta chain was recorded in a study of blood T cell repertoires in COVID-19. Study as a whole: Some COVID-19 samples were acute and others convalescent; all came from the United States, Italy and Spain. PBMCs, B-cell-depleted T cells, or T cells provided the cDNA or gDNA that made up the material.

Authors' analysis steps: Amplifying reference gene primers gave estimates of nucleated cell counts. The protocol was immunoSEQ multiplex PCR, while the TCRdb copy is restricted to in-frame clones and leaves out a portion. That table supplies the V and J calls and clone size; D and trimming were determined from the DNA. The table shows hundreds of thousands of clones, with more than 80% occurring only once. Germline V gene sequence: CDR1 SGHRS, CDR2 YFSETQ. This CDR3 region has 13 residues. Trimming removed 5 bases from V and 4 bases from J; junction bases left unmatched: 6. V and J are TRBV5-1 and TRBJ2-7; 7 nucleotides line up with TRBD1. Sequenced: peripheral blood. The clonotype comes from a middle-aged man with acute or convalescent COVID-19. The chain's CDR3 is CASSRQGGYEQYF. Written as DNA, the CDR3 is TGCGCCAGCAGTAGACAGGGTGGGTACGAGCAGTACTTC.